This T cell receptor (beta chain) comes out of a study of cytomegalovirus exposure and HLA in healthy donors (dated by TCRdb to 2016 to 2017). About the full investigation: According to a later analysis, one platform produced both the roughly 120 validation repertoires and the approximately 670 repertoires of the first cohort. Besides the first cohort of about 730 subjects, a separate validation cohort made up of some 110 different subjects was used. The study combined high-throughput TCR immunosequencing, statistical association of individual TCRs with disease status, and machine learning to predict cytomegalovirus infection status. The study aimed to test whether signatures of past pathogen exposure could be identified by cataloging public T cell receptors.

Trimming accounts for 0 bases at V and 1 base at J, while the number of junction bases matched to no gene is 1. The germline V gene gives CDR1 as SGDLS and CDR2 as YYNGEE. The CDR3 has 15 amino acids, counting the end cysteine and phenylalanine. The read is trimmed to its CDR3 DNA, 45 bases read in frame from base 1. A word on this clone: The specificity of this receptor is unknown. No clone much larger than this one lies a single base away; base qualities are absent. Distinct nucleotide sequences in the sample also encode this CDR3.

The protocol used for the library was the immunoSEQ multiplex PCR assay. The original methods were these. A statistical classification framework was developed to diagnose cytomegalovirus status using the catalog of TCR beta chain sequences. What TCRdb holds here is the immuneACCESS table cut down to in-frame rearrangements. Part of the clones is not present; checked against another copy, under half of the missing clones reflect an unresolved V gene, and the others are unexplained. V, J and clone size reflect that table, while D and trimming were determined from the DNA. The sample table shows about 98,000 clones, and 87% are seen once. The ten largest clonotypes hold roughly 4% of the sample. General conclusions and limits of the study: In the study, 150 to 200 TCR beta chains were listed as associated with cytomegalovirus. Of the cluster scores, about 94% were above 0 in a later analysis, which found that TCRs clustered in the first cohort also tended to co-occur in the 120 or so validation repertoires. Across donors, most TCR sequences were observed very rarely, whereas some public TCRs were present in many individuals. All 120 or so repertoires were used to score co-occurrence in the validation cohort in a later analysis, because that analysis had no HLA typing for the cohort. In both the original and validation cohorts, the classifier was reported to diagnose cytomegalovirus status with high specificity and sensitivity. In vitro tests confirmed that a few of the cytomegalovirus-associated TCR beta chains recognize cytomegalovirus antigens. According to the authors, the approach could potentially be generalized to other disease states and immunological phenotypes.

Donors formed part of the validation cohort, which comprised fewer than 150 subjects and was distinct from the first cohort of several hundred subjects. The chain is encoded by TRBV9 joined to TRBJ2-5; the central 9 bases match TRBD2. This TCR derives from a woman between 25 and 40 years old in good health and CMV-seronegative. The sequencing input was PBMCs. The CDR3 has the sequence CASSVGLAVQETQYF. Read as DNA, the sequence is TGTGCCAGCAGCGTAGGACTAGCGGTCCAAGAGACCCAGTACTTC.